A single sample is the source of the 3 T cell receptor beta chains below, sequenced in a study of shared clonotypes between healthy human individuals (dated by TCRdb to the early 2020s). Library generation was performed with the immunoSEQ multiplex PCR assay. What TCRdb holds here is the immuneACCESS table cut down to in-frame rearrangements. Part of the clones is not present; checked against another copy, under half of the missing clones reflect an unresolved V gene, and the others are unexplained. In this sample the table shows around 600,000 clones, roughly 96% of which occur a single time. The ten biggest clones cover over 0.09% of the sample. CD8 naive samples consisted of CD45RO-negative cells that were positively selected for CCR7, yielding a CD45RA+CCR7+ population without TemRA cells. The source material was naive CD8+ T cells sorted from blood. The cell subset or site label on this specimen signifies: CD45RA+CCR7+. The receptors originated from a woman aged 25 to 39 in good health.

This sequence joins TRBV28 and TRBJ2-3; no reliable D call. The germline V gene has CDR1 MDHEN and CDR2 SYDVKM. Trimming stripped 3 bases from V and 0 bases from J, with 13 bases between. The CDR3 is 16 residues long. The CDR3 DNA reads TGTGCCAGCAGTTTTGCCCGTCCCTTCAGCACAGATACGCAGTATTTT. Its protein is CASSFARPFSTDTQYF.

For this clone: Other nucleotide sequences from this sample produce the same CDR3. The genes are TRBV19 and TRBJ2-5; D is ambiguous. The CDR3 runs 13 residues. Trimming stripped 3 bases from V and 3 bases from J, with 8 bases between. Germline V gene sequence: CDR1 LNHDA, CDR2 SQIVND (reference sequence). CDR3 in amino acids: CASSMDLEETQYF. DNA for the CDR3: TGTGCCAGTAGTATGGATCTCGAAGAGACCCAGTACTTC. Filled out from reference TRBV19 and TRBJ2-5, the complete variable domain reads DGGITQSPKYLFRKEGQNVTLSCEQNLNHDAMYWYRQDPGQGLRLIYYSQIVNDFQKGDIAEGYSVSREKKESFPLTVTSAQKNPTAFYLCASSMDLEETQYFGPGTRLLVL.

This clone was recorded only once. The chain uses TRBV2 and TRBJ2-5; perhaps TRBD1 as D (5 bases). The CDR3 is made up of 18 amino acids. V lost 1 base and J lost 4, with 22 bases in between. Germline V lookup: CDR1 SNHLY, CDR2 FYNNEI. CDR3 loop: CASSEEGSPTVTLETQYF. Here the CDR3 DNA reads TGTGCCAGCAGTGAAGAGGGGTCCCCCACGGTCACGTTAGAGACCCAGTACTTC.